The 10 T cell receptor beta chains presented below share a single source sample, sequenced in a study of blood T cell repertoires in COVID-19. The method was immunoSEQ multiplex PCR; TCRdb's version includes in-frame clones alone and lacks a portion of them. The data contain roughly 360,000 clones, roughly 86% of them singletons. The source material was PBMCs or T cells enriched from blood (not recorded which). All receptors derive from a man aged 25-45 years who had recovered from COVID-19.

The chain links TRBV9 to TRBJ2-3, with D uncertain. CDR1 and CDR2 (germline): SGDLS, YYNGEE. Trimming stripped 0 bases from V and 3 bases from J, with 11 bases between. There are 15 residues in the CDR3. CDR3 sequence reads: CASSVVPHGTDTQYF. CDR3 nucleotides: TGTGCCAGCAGCGTAGTTCCCCACGGGACAGATACGCAGTATTTT.

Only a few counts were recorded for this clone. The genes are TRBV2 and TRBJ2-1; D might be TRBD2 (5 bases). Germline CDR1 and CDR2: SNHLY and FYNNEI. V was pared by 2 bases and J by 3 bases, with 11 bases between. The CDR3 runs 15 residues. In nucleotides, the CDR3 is TGTGCCAGCAGTGAAACACGGGGTGTCTACAATGAGCAGTTCTTC. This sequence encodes CASSETRGVYNEQFF.

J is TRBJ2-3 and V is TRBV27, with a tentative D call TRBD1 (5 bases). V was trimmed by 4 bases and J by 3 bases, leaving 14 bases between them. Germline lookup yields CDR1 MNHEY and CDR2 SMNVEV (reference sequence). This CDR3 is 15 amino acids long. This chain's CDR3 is CASSSFRQSTDTQYF. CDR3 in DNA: TGTGCCAGCAGTTCCTTCCGACAGTCTACAGATACGCAGTATTTT.

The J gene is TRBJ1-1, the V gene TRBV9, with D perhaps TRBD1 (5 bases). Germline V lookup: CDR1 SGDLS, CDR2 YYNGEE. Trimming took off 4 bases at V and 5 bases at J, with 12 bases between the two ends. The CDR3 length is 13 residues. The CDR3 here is CASSTRGGTEAFF. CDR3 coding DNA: TGTGCCAGCAGCACAAGGGGAGGTACTGAAGCTTTCTTT.

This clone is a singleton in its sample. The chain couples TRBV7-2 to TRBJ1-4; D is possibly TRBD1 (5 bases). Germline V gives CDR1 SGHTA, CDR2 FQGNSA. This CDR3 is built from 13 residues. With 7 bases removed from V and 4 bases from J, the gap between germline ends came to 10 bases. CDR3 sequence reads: CASKRGINEKLFF. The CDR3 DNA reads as TGTGCCAGCAAAAGGGGTATTAATGAAAAACTGTTTTTT.

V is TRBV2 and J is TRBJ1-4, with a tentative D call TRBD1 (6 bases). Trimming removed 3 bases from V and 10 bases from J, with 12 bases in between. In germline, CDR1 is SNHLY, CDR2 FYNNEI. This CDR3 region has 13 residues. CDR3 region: CASSEISGVKLFF. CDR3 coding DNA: TGTGCCAGCAGTGAGATCTCAGGGGTAAAACTGTTTTTT.

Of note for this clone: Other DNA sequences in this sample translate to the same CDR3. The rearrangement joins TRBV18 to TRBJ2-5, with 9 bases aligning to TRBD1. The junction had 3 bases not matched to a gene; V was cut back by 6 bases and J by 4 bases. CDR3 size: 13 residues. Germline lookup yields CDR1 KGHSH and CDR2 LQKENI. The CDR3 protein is CASSPGQGETQYF. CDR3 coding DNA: TGTGCCAGCTCGCCGGGACAGGGAGAGACCCAGTACTTC. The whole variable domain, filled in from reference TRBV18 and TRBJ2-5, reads NAGVMQNPRHLVRRRGQEARLRCSPMKGHSHVYWYRQLPEEGLKFMVYLQKENIIDESGMPKERFSAEFPKEGPSILRIQQVVRGDSAAYFCASSPGQGETQYFGPGTRLLVL.

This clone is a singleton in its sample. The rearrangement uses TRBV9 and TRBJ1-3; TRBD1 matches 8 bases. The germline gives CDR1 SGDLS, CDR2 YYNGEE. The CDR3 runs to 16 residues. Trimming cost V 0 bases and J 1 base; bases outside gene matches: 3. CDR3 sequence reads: CASSVDYRGSGNTIYF. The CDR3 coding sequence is TGTGCCAGCAGCGTAGACTACAGGGGGTCTGGAAACACCATATATTTT.

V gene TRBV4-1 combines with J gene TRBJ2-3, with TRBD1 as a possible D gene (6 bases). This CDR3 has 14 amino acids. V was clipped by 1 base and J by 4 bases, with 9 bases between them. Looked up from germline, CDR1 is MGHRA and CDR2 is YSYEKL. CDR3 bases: TGCGCCAGCAGCCAAGTACAGGGTTCAGATACGCAGTATTTT. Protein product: CASSQVQGSDTQYF.

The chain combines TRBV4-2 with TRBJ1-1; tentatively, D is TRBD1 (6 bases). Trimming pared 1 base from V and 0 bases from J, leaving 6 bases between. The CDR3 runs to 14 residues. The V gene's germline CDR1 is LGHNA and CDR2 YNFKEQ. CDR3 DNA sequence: TGTGCCAGCAGCCAAGGGACAGTGAACACTGAAGCTTTCTTT. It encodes CASSQGTVNTEAFF.